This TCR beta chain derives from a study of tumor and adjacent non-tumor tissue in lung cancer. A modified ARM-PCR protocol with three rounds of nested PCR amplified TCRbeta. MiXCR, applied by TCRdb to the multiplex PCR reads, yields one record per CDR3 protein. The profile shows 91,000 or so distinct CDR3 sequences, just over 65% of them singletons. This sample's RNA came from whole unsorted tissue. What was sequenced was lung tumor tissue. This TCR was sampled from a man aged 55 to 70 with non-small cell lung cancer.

CDR3 nucleotide sequence: TGCGCCAGCAGCTTGGAAGCTGGCGGGGGGCCTGCCTTAGTGCAGTACGTC. Its translation: CASSLEAGGGPALVQYV. The chain recombines TRBV5-1 with TRBJ2-7; 8 bases are a match to TRBD2. The V gene's germline CDR1 is SGHRS and CDR2 YFSETQ. The V segment lost 0 bases and the J segment 9 bases; nucleotides outside the gene matches: 17. CDR3 size: 17 residues.